A selection of T cell receptor beta chains follows, all from one sample in a study of blood T cell repertoires in COVID-19. The protocol was immunoSEQ multiplex PCR, while the TCRdb copy is restricted to in-frame clones and leaves out a portion. In the table there are 190,000 or so clones, around 84% of which are singletons. Sequenced material: PBMCs or T cells enriched from blood (not recorded which). These receptors were taken from a man aged 35 to 55 who had recovered from COVID-19. CDR3s include the opening cysteine and the closing phenylalanine or tryptophan. A D gene is named only where the DNA matches it firmly. Only part of the rows carry a size: once, few, many, or a class if the clone is expanded.

J gene: TRBJ2-7; clone size: -; D gene: TRBD1; V gene: TRBV23-1; CDR3 DNA: TGCGCCAGCAGTCAAGGTTTCCGGGACAGGGGAGGGTGCCCCTCCTACGAGCAGTACTTC; CDR3 protein: CASSQGFRDRGGCPSYEQYF
J gene: TRBJ2-7; clone size: -; D gene: -; V gene: TRBV11-3; CDR3 DNA: TGTGCCAGCACCGATTCCGGGACACAGTCAGGAGTCTACGAGCAGTACTTC; CDR3 protein: CASTDSGTQSGVYEQYF
J gene: TRBJ2-7; clone size: -; D gene: -; V gene: TRBV28; CDR3 DNA: TGTGCCAGCAGTTTTCTAGGGGCCGAGCAGTACTTC; CDR3 protein: CASSFLGAEQYF
J gene: TRBJ1-6; clone size: once; D gene: -; V gene: TRBV19; CDR3 DNA: TGTGCCAGTAGCCGCAGGGGAAGAGATAATTCACCCCTCCACTTT; CDR3 protein: CASSRRGRDNSPLHF
J gene: TRBJ2-7; clone size: -; D gene: TRBD2; V gene: TRBV10-2; CDR3 DNA: TGCGCCAGCACCGGCGGGACTACCAGCTACGAGCAGTACTTC; CDR3 protein: CASTGGTTSYEQYF
J gene: TRBJ1-4; clone size: -; D gene: -; V gene: TRBV28; CDR3 DNA: TGTGCCAGCAGTTCTCCGGCGGTTAGTGAAAAACTGTTTTTT; CDR3 protein: CASSSPAVSEKLFF
J gene: TRBJ1-1; clone size: many; D gene: TRBD1; V gene: TRBV5-1; CDR3 DNA: TGCGCCAGCTCCCGAACTGACAGGGGGAACACTGAAGCTTTCTTT; CDR3 protein: CASSRTDRGNTEAFF
J gene: TRBJ1-1; clone size: -; D gene: TRBD1; V gene: TRBV9; CDR3 DNA: TGTGCCAGCAGCGTAGCCCTACAGGGGGCCGGAACTGAAGCTTTCTTT; CDR3 protein: CASSVALQGAGTEAFF
J gene: TRBJ1-1; clone size: -; D gene: -; V gene: TRBV27; CDR3 DNA: TGTGCCAGCAGTTTAGGCCGGGACACTGAAGCTTTCTTT; CDR3 protein: CASSLGRDTEAFF
J gene: TRBJ1-3; clone size: once; D gene: -; V gene: TRBV18; CDR3 DNA: TGTGCCAGCTCACCAGATAGCAGAAACACCATATATTTT; CDR3 protein: CASSPDSRNTIYF
J gene: TRBJ2-7; clone size: -; D gene: -; V gene: TRBV5-1; CDR3 DNA: TGCGCCAGCAGCTGGGCGCCGACGGGGGTCGGTTACGAGCAGTACTTC; CDR3 protein: CASSWAPTGVGYEQYF
J gene: TRBJ2-1; clone size: -; D gene: TRBD1; V gene: TRBV4-1; CDR3 DNA: TGCGCCAGCAGCCAAGTGATTTCGTTAGGGGGCTCGAATGAGCAGTTCTTC; CDR3 protein: CASSQVISLGGSNEQFF
J gene: TRBJ1-1; clone size: -; D gene: TRBD1; V gene: TRBV6-5; CDR3 DNA: TGTGCCAGCAGTTACCTAAACAGGGGAGAAGCTTTCTTT; CDR3 protein: CASSYLNRGEAFF
J gene: TRBJ2-1; clone size: -; D gene: -; V gene: TRBV28; CDR3 DNA: TGTGCCAGCAGTAGGAGGGGTCGTGAGCAGTTCTTC; CDR3 protein: CASSRRGREQFF
J gene: TRBJ2-7; clone size: -; D gene: TRBD2; V gene: TRBV3-1/TRBV3-2; CDR3 DNA: TGTGCCAGCAGCCAAGGGGTAGCGGGAGGTCGTTTTAACGACGAGCAGTACTTC; CDR3 protein: CASSQGVAGGRFNDEQYF
J gene: TRBJ1-5; clone size: -; D gene: TRBD1; V gene: TRBV27; CDR3 DNA: TGTGCCAGCAGTTTAGCAGGGGGAAGTGGACAGCCCCAGCATTTT; CDR3 protein: CASSLAGGSGQPQHF
J gene: TRBJ1-2; clone size: -; D gene: -; V gene: TRBV19; CDR3 DNA: TGTGCCAGTAGTACGCGGGACGGTAACTATGGCTACACCTTC; CDR3 protein: CASSTRDGNYGYTF
J gene: TRBJ2-3; clone size: -; D gene: TRBD2; V gene: TRBV7-3; CDR3 DNA: TGTGCCAGCAGCTTATTCAGGACTAGCGGGGTCACAGATACGCAGTATTTT; CDR3 protein: CASSLFRTSGVTDTQYF
J gene: TRBJ1-6; clone size: -; D gene: -; V gene: TRBV2; CDR3 DNA: TGTGCCAGCAGAGAGGGGGTCTCTTCACCCCTCCACTTT; CDR3 protein: CASREGVSSPLHF
J gene: TRBJ2-5; clone size: -; D gene: -; V gene: TRBV5-6; CDR3 DNA: TGTGCCAGCAGCCTATCAACCGGGAATGAATACTTC; CDR3 protein: CASSLSTGNEYF
J gene: TRBJ2-2; clone size: -; D gene: TRBD2; V gene: TRBV18; CDR3 DNA: TGTGCCAGCTCACCCTCTAGCGGGTCGACCGCCGGGGAGCTGTTTTTT; CDR3 protein: CASSPSSGSTAGELFF
J gene: TRBJ2-1; clone size: -; D gene: -; V gene: TRBV6-5; CDR3 DNA: TGTGCCAGCACCCCCACCGCGAGCTCCTACAATGAGCAGTTCTTC; CDR3 protein: CASTPTASSYNEQFF
J gene: TRBJ1-1; clone size: -; D gene: TRBD1; V gene: TRBV5-1; CDR3 DNA: TGCGCCAGCAGCTTAAGGGTGGGACAGGGGTTCACTGAAGCTTTCTTT; CDR3 protein: CASSLRVGQGFTEAFF
J gene: TRBJ2-5; clone size: -; D gene: -; V gene: TRBV18; CDR3 DNA: TGTGCCAGCTCCCGCCCCCGAGGGGAGACCCAGTACTTC; CDR3 protein: CASSRPRGETQYF
J gene: TRBJ1-5; clone size: -; D gene: -; V gene: TRBV5-5; CDR3 DNA: TGTGCCAGCAGCTGGGGGGGTCAGCCCCAGCATTTT; CDR3 protein: CASSWGGQPQHF
J gene: TRBJ1-6; clone size: -; D gene: -; V gene: TRBV6-4; CDR3 DNA: TGTGCCAGCAGTGAGGACAATAATTCACCCCTCCACTTT; CDR3 protein: CASSEDNNSPLHF
J gene: TRBJ2-2; clone size: -; D gene: -; V gene: TRBV5-4; CDR3 DNA: TGTGCCAGCAGCTTGGAAGGGGCGCGCACCGGGGAGCTGTTTTTT; CDR3 protein: CASSLEGARTGELFF
J gene: TRBJ1-4; clone size: -; D gene: TRBD1; V gene: TRBV7-9; CDR3 DNA: TGTGCCAGCAGCTTAGTCACCCAGGGGGTTGCTAATGAAAAACTGTTTTTT; CDR3 protein: CASSLVTQGVANEKLFF
J gene: TRBJ2-7; clone size: few; D gene: TRBD1; V gene: TRBV2; CDR3 DNA: TGTGCCAGCACTACCGGGACAGGGGGCGTTTCCGAGCAGTACTTC; CDR3 protein: CASTTGTGGVSEQYF
J gene: TRBJ2-3; clone size: -; D gene: TRBD2; V gene: TRBV7-3; CDR3 DNA: TGTGCCAGCAGCTTAACGATCCAGGCGGGGGGCACAGATACGCAGTATTTT; CDR3 protein: CASSLTIQAGGTDTQYF
J gene: TRBJ2-3; clone size: -; D gene: -; V gene: TRBV5-1; CDR3 DNA: TGCGCCAGCAGCTTGGCGGGAGAGGAGGCAGATACGCAGTATTTT; CDR3 protein: CASSLAGEEADTQYF
J gene: TRBJ2-1; clone size: few; D gene: TRBD1; V gene: TRBV9; CDR3 DNA: TGTGCCAGCAGCGTAGGACAGGGAATTGGGAATGAGCAGTTCTTC; CDR3 protein: CASSVGQGIGNEQFF
J gene: TRBJ2-7; clone size: -; D gene: TRBD2; V gene: TRBV5-1; CDR3 DNA: TGCGCCAGCAGCTTGGTTCTAGCGGGAGCTCGCGAGCAGTACTTC; CDR3 protein: CASSLVLAGAREQYF
J gene: TRBJ2-2; clone size: -; D gene: TRBD1; V gene: TRBV6-5; CDR3 DNA: TGTGCCTGTCGACAGGGGAACACCGGGGAGCTGTTTTTT; CDR3 protein: CACRQGNTGELFF
J gene: TRBJ1-4; clone size: -; D gene: TRBD1; V gene: TRBV15; CDR3 DNA: TGTGCCACCAGCCGCTTCGGACAGGCGGAAAATGAAAAACTGTTTTTT; CDR3 protein: CATSRFGQAENEKLFF
J gene: TRBJ1-2; clone size: -; D gene: -; V gene: TRBV10-3; CDR3 DNA: TGTGCCATCAGTGACACAGGCTCCAACTATGGCTACACCTTC; CDR3 protein: CAISDTGSNYGYTF
J gene: TRBJ2-5; clone size: -; D gene: -; V gene: TRBV15; CDR3 DNA: TGTGCCGCCTCACCCCTCGGGCAGGGGAAAGAGACCCAGTACTTC; CDR3 protein: CAASPLGQGKETQYF